This passage covers 25 T cell receptor beta chains from one sample sequenced in a study of cytotoxic CD8 clonotypes in ibrutinib-treated CLL. Generated by immunoSEQ multiplex PCR, the TCRdb table keeps only in-frame clones and is missing some. The sample consists of 200,000 or so clones, roughly three quarters of them appearing once. The sequencing here drew on PBMCs, taken after 12 months of ibrutinib treatment. These receptors all stem from a human donor with chronic lymphocytic leukemia.

This rearrangement joins TRBV4-3 to TRBJ1-2; 7 positions agree with TRBD1. V was pared by 3 bases and J by 2 bases, with 6 bases of the junction left unmatched. CDR1 and CDR2 (germline): LGHNA, YSLEER. The CDR3 totals 15 residues. The CDR3: CASSQIHRGNYGYTF. The CDR3 nucleotides read TGCGCCAGCAGCCAGATCCACAGGGGAAACTATGGCTACACCTTC.

V is TRBV4-1 and J is TRBJ1-5; tentatively, D is TRBD1 (5 bases). Trimming pared 4 bases from V and 6 bases from J, leaving 10 bases between. This CDR3 spans 13 amino acids. CDR1 and CDR2 from the germline V gene are MGHRA and YSYEKL. The DNA of the CDR3 is TGCGCCAGCAGCCTTCTCAGGGCTCAGCCCCAGCATTTT. Translation: CASSLLRAQPQHF.

The V call is TRBV5-1, the J call TRBJ2-5, with D tentatively TRBD1 (5 bases). Trimming cost V 0 bases and J 7 bases, with 10 bases left between them. Per germline, CDR1 SGHRS and CDR2 YFSETQ. CDR3 length: 13 residues. The CDR3 spells CASSLEGWGTQYF. In nucleotides, the CDR3 is TGCGCCAGCAGCTTGGAGGGGTGGGGGACCCAGTACTTC.

This clone is a singleton in its sample. V gene TRBV29-1 combines with J gene TRBJ1-5; a possible D gene is TRBD1 (5 bases). V shed 6 bases and J shed 2 bases, with 11 bases lying between them. Germline CDR1 SQVTM, CDR2 ANQGSEA. This CDR3 region has 13 residues. CDR3 protein: CSVGGGGNQPQHF. The DNA for the CDR3 is TGCAGCGTCGGCGGGGGTGGCAATCAGCCCCAGCATTTT.

The count of this clone is one. This chain joins TRBV5-1 and TRBJ2-2; 9 bases are shared with TRBD2. The CDR3 is made up of 18 amino acids. Germline loops: CDR1 SGHRS, CDR2 YFSETQ. Trimming cost V 4 bases and J 2 bases; bases outside gene matches: 12. This chain's CDR3 is CASSGGGSGSINTGELFF. The DNA for the CDR3 is TGCGCCAGCAGCGGAGGGGGTAGCGGGAGTATAAACACCGGGGAGCTGTTTTTT.

Comment on this clone: At one of its ends the junction is not consistent with the germline gene, which may arise from a read error. The genes are TRBV30 and TRBJ2-7, with 9 bases aligning to TRBD1. Germline assignment: CDR1 GTSNPN and CDR2 SVGIG (reference sequence). The CDR3 length is 14 residues. Here the CDR3 reads CAWSPPSKTGGSIF. CDR3 bases: TGTGCCTGGAGTCCTCCATCAAAGACAGGGGGGTCAATCTTC.

The chain uses TRBV7-2 and TRBJ2-7; 7 bases align to TRBD2. Germline assignment: CDR1 SGHTA and CDR2 FQGNSA. The CDR3 is made up of 17 amino acids. With V trimmed by 2 bases and J by 0 bases, 10 bases remained unmatched. The CDR3 DNA reads TGTGCCAGCAGCTTATCGGGAGGAGCGCCAAGCTCCTACGAGCAGTACTTC. It translates to CASSLSGGAPSSYEQYF.

The chain combines TRBV9 with TRBJ2-7; 10 bases line up with TRBD2. Trimming at V came to 0 bases and at J to 3 bases, leaving 3 bases not matched to a gene. There are 15 residues in the CDR3. Germline V gives CDR1 SGDLS, CDR2 YYNGEE. The DNA of the CDR3 is TGTGCCAGCAGCGTAGCAGCTAGCGGGAGCTACGAGCAGTACTTC. Its translation: CASSVAASGSYEQYF. The variable domain in full, completed from reference TRBV9 and TRBJ2-7, reads DSGVTQTPKHLITATGQRVTLRCSPRSGDLSVYWYQQSLDQGLQFLIQYYNGEERAKGNILERFSAQQFPDLHSELNLSSLELGDSALYFCASSVAASGSYEQYFGPGTRLTVT.

This clone has just one count. The chain recombines TRBV6-1 with TRBJ1-3; maybe TRBD1 (5 bases). There are 15 residues in the CDR3. Deletions cut 6 bases from V and 0 bases from J, with 12 bases between. Germline CDR1 and CDR2: MNHNS and SASEGT. CDR3 residues: CASSSGTFSGNTIYF. The CDR3 DNA sequence: TGTGCCAGCAGCTCAGGGACCTTCTCTGGAAACACCATATATTTT.

This rearrangement joins TRBV4-3 to TRBJ2-5, with no clear D. Germline V CDR1 and CDR2: LGHNA, YSLEER. The CDR3 runs 14 residues. Between the trimmed V and J ends, which lost 0 bases and 7 bases, there was a span of 12 bases. In nucleotides, the CDR3 is TGCGCCAGCAGCCAAGATAGGGTGGGCGGGACCCAGTACTTC. This gives the protein CASSQDRVGGTQYF.

The chain is built from TRBV2 and TRBJ1-3; D may be TRBD1 (5 bases). The CDR3 sequence is 13 residues long. Deletions cut 5 bases from V and 0 bases from J, with 5 bases between. The germline gives CDR1 SNHLY, CDR2 FYNNEI. The DNA of the CDR3 is TGTGCCAGCAGTACAGGCTCTGGAAACACCATATATTTT. This sequence encodes CASSTGSGNTIYF.

The gene calls are TRBV7-2 and TRBJ1-5, with a tentative D call TRBD1 (6 bases). V was shortened by 4 bases and J by 2 bases, with 15 bases between the two germline ends. The CDR3 has 16 amino acids. CDR1 and CDR2 (germline): SGHTA, FQGNSA. The CDR3 sequence is CASSSPGVSGNQPQHF. The CDR3, as DNA: TGTGCCAGCAGCTCCCCAGGGGTTTCTGGCAATCAGCCCCAGCATTTT.

The CDR3 region has the DNA TGTGCCAGCAGGAGACAGGCTAACTATGGCTACACCTTC. Translation: CASRRQANYGYTF. V gene TRBV5-8 combines with J gene TRBJ1-2, with D perhaps TRBD1 (6 bases). V lost 5 bases and J lost 0, with 8 bases in between. CDR1 is SGHTS and CDR2 is YDEGEE in the germline V gene. CDR3 length: 13 amino acids.

The gene calls are TRBV4-2 and TRBJ2-3; 10 bases match TRBD2. Trimming at V came to 0 bases and at J to 3 bases, leaving 9 bases not matched to a gene. The CDR3 loop spans 18 amino acids. Per germline, CDR1 LGHNA and CDR2 YNFKEQ. In DNA form, the CDR3 reads TGTGCCAGCAGCCAAGATCTGGGTAGCGGGGGGTCGACAGATACGCAGTATTTT. The encoded protein is CASSQDLGSGGSTDTQYF.

V usage is TRBV4-1 and J usage is TRBJ1-1, with a tentative D call TRBD1 (5 bases). Germline CDR1 reads MGHRA; CDR2 reads YSYEKL. The CDR3 length is 16 residues. The V end was cut by 0 bases, the J end by 4 bases, with 15 bases between. The CDR3 nucleotides are TGCGCCAGCAGCCAAGAGACACCGGGACTGGGCACTGAAGCTTTCTTT. This gives the protein CASSQETPGLGTEAFF.

The chain links TRBV6-5 to TRBJ1-1; 8 bases agree with TRBD1. CDR3 length: 13 residues. The V and J ends lost 0 bases and 10 bases, in that order; junction bases with no gene match: 4. The germline CDR1 and CDR2 sequences are MNHEY and SVGAGI. The CDR3 sequence: CASSYSGRGLAFF. In DNA, the CDR3 is TGTGCCAGCAGTTACTCTGGCAGGGGGCTAGCTTTCTTT.

This clone qualifies as medium-sized. The CDR3 nucleotides read TGTGCCATTCAGTCCAGTAACTCCTACGAGCAGTACTTC. This encodes CAIQSSNSYEQYF. This sequence joins TRBV6-5 and TRBJ2-7, with D unclear. V lost 10 bases, J lost 0 bases, and 13 bases lay in between. CDR1 is MNHEY, CDR2 SVGAGI, per germline. The CDR3 contains 13 residues.

This chain joins TRBV30 and TRBJ2-1; D not certain. The V end lost 0 bases, the J end lost 7 bases, and 10 bases lay between the germline ends. The CDR3 contains 13 residues. Germline V lookup: CDR1 GTSNPN, CDR2 SVGIG (reference sequence). The DNA of the CDR3 is TGTGCCTGGAGTGTAGGCAGAGTTAATGAGCAGTTCTTC. Translated, it gives CAWSVGRVNEQFF.

The gene calls are TRBV5-1 and TRBJ1-1, with 7 bases matching TRBD1. There are 16 residues in the CDR3. V shed 0 bases, J shed 2 bases, and the junction held 7 bases outside the gene matches. Per germline, CDR1 SGHRS and CDR2 YFSETQ. The CDR3 bases are TGCGCCAGCAGCTTGGGCGCCGGGACAGCAAACACTGAAGCTTTCTTT. This codes for CASSLGAGTANTEAFF.

DNA for the CDR3: TGTGCCAGCTCACCAACCCCATCCGGACGCGACGAGCAGTACTTC. This codes for CASSPTPSGRDEQYF. The chain joins TRBV18 to TRBJ2-7; D remains unclear. The CDR3 consists of 15 residues. Germline values: CDR1 KGHSH, CDR2 LQKENI. The germline V and J ends were trimmed by 2 bases and 5 bases, with 16 bases remaining between them.

The V and J genes are TRBV5-1 and TRBJ2-1; possible D gene TRBD2, 5 bases. CDR1 and CDR2 (germline): SGHRS, YFSETQ. This CDR3 comprises 16 residues. The ends were cut back, 0 bases at V and 0 bases at J, with 10 bases in the middle. The CDR3 nucleotides read TGCGCCAGCAGCTTGGGGACTGTTAGCTCCTACAATGAGCAGTTCTTC. It codes for CASSLGTVSSYNEQFF.

This clone was counted only a few times. The J gene is TRBJ2-2, the V gene TRBV2; D is possibly TRBD1 (6 bases). Germline V gene sequence: CDR1 SNHLY, CDR2 FYNNEI. V lost 6 bases, J lost 0 bases, and 8 bases lay in between. The CDR3 sequence is 14 residues long. The DNA of the CDR3 is TGTGCCAGCAGGGGACATTCGAACACCGGGGAGCTGTTTTTT. Translating gives CASRGHSNTGELFF. The whole variable domain, remainder taken from reference TRBV2 and TRBJ2-2, is EPEVTQTPSHQVTQMGQEVILRCVPISNHLYFYWYRQILGQKVEFLVSFYNNEISEKSEIFDDQFSVERPDGSNFTLKIRSTKLEDSAMYFCASRGHSNTGELFFGEGSRLTVL.

This clone showed up just once. The chain links TRBV5-5 to TRBJ1-2; D is unresolved. Looked up from germline, CDR1 is SGHKS and CDR2 is YYEKEE (reference sequence). The CDR3 length is 15 residues. V gave up 4 bases and J gave up 3 bases, with 16 bases separating them. The CDR3 region is CASSQTTHSYYGYTF. CDR3 in DNA: TGTGCCAGCAGCCAAACCACCCACAGTTACTATGGCTACACCTTC.

The V and J genes are TRBV4-2 and TRBJ1-1; weak D call: TRBD1 (6 bases). Trimming left V 4 bases short and J 3 bases short, with 24 bases between. The CDR3 loop spans 18 amino acids. Germline CDR1 reads LGHNA; CDR2 reads YNFKEQ. CDR3 nucleotides: TGTGCCAGCAGCCCTATCACAGGGTTAAATCGAATCGACACTGAAGCTTTCTTT. Protein: CASSPITGLNRIDTEAFF.

The chain links TRBV6-1 to TRBJ1-2, with D possibly matching TRBD1 (6 bases). Germline V gene lookup returns CDR1 MNHNS and CDR2 SASEGT. V lost 2 bases to trimming and J lost 6 bases, with 16 bases between them. CDR3 length: 15 amino acids. The chain's CDR3 is CASSERQGIGNGYTF. The CDR3 DNA sequence: TGTGCCAGCAGTGAACGTCAGGGGATAGGAAATGGCTACACCTTC.